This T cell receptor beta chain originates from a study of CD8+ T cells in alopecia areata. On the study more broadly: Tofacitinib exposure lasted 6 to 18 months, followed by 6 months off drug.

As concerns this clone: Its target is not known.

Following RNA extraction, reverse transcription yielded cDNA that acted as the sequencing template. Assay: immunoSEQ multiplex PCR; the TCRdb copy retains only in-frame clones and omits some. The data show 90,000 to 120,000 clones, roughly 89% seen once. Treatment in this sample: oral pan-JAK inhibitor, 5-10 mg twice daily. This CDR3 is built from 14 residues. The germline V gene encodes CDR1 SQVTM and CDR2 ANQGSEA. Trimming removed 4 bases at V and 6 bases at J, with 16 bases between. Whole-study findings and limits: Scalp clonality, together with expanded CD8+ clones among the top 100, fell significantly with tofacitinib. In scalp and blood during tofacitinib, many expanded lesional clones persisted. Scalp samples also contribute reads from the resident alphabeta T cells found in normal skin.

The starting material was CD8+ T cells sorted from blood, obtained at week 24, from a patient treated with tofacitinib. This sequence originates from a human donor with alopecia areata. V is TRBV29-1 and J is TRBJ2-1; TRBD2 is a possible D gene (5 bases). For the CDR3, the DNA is TGCAGCGTTGTCGCCTTCGGACTCAGCAATGAGCAGTTCTTC. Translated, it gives CSVVAFGLSNEQFF.